The 30 T cell receptor beta chains below were found in one sample sequenced in a study of glioma-infiltrating T cells. Amplification of TCR alpha and beta CDR3 regions from RNA used iRepertoire nested multiplex PCR. Each CDR3 protein is one row after TCRdb ran MiXCR on the multiplex PCR reads. The sample consists of around 130,000 distinct CDR3 sequences, 24% of them appearing once. Sequencing was carried out using glioma tissue, nonneoplastic brain tissue, or PBMCs (not recorded which). The source of these receptors is a human donor with low-grade glioma or glioblastoma, undergoing nonglioma brain surgery, or in good health (not recorded which).

This chain connects TRBV24-1 to TRBJ2-1, with TRBD1 matching 11 bases. CDR1 and CDR2 from the germline V gene are KGHDR and SFDVKD. V shed 3 bases and J 14 bases; nucleotides not matched to a gene: 8. The CDR3 loop spans 14 amino acids. CDR3 amino acids: CATSDPPGTGGKFF. In DNA, the CDR3 is TGTGCCACCAGTGATCCCCCCGGGACAGGGGGTAAGTTCTTC.

Turning to this clonotype: An end of the junction differs from the germline gene, which may be a read error. The V gene is TRBV4-1, the J gene TRBJ1-4; possibly TRBD1 for D (5 bases). In germline, CDR1 is MGHRA, CDR2 YSYEKL. The CDR3 is 15 residues long. In DNA, the CDR3 is TGCGCCAGCGGCCAAGCCGGGACCGCTAATGAAAAACTGTTTTTT. Translating it yields CASGQAGTANEKLFF.

This clonotype was recorded at least ten times. The gene calls are TRBV28 and TRBJ2-4; 7 bases align to TRBD1. The CDR3 loop spans 16 amino acids. The germline V gene has CDR1 MDHEN and CDR2 SYDVKM. Trimming at V came to 6 bases and at J to 0 bases, leaving 8 bases not matched to a gene. CDR3 residues: CASSQGQRVAKNIQYF. Written as DNA, the CDR3 is TGTGCCAGCAGCCAGGGACAGAGAGTAGCCAAAAACATTCAGTACTTC.

This clonotype was recorded a few times. V and J are TRBV4-1 and TRBJ2-7, with TRBD1 matching 7 bases. CDR1 MGHRA and CDR2 YSYEKL come from the germline V gene. The CDR3 length is 14 residues. Trimming removed 3 bases from V and 6 bases from J; junction bases left unmatched: 8. CDR3 DNA: TGCGCCAGCAGCCAGGGCCAGGGGGTGCGCGAGCAGTACGTC. Translation: CASSQGQGVREQYV.

This clonotype was recorded many times. The chain combines TRBV20-1 with TRBJ1-1; tentative D call: TRBD1 (6 bases). The germline V gene encodes CDR1 DFQATT and CDR2 SNEGSKA (reference sequence). The V end lost 3 bases, the J end lost 7 bases, and 21 bases lay between the germline ends. There are 15 residues in the CDR3. The CDR3 protein is CSARAKLGGQGEAFF. For the CDR3, the DNA is TGCAGTGCTAGGGCAAAGTTGGGGGGGCAGGGTGAAGCTTTCTTT.

V usage is TRBV2 and J usage is TRBJ2-2, with a weak D call TRBD2 (7 bases). The CDR3 runs to 19 residues. The germline CDR1 and CDR2 sequences are SNHLY and FYNNEI. Trimming cost V 7 bases and J 1 base, with 25 bases left between them. CDR3 DNA sequence: TGTGCCAGCAAGCCGGGACATGGGACCCCGGGGGGGAACACCGGGGAGCTGTTTTTT. Amino acids: CASKPGHGTPGGNTGELFF.

The chain is built from TRBV11-2 and TRBJ1-1; D is undetermined. CDR3 length: 14 residues. Germline lookup yields CDR1 SGHAT and CDR2 FQNNGV. Trimming cost V 0 bases and J 7 bases, with 12 bases left between them. The CDR3, as DNA: TGTGCCAGCAGCTTAGATCCCCAGGCTAGTGAAGCTTTCTTT. Its translation: CASSLDPQASEAFF.

This rearrangement joins TRBV29-1 to TRBJ2-1, with TRBD1 matching over 7 bases. Germline CDR1 reads SQVTM; CDR2 reads ANQGSEA. Losses at the gene ends were 7 bases for V and 8 bases for J; bases not matched to a gene: 5. The CDR3 is 11 amino acids. The CDR3 DNA reads as TGCAGCGCATCGACAGGGTATGAGCAGTTCTTC. Protein: CSASTGYEQFF.

This clonotype came up once. The CDR3 DNA sequence: TGCAGTGTATCAGGGCAACGAGAGACCCAGTACTTC. This codes for CSVSGQRETQYF. The chain is built from TRBV20-1 and TRBJ2-5; D may be TRBD1 (5 bases). The ends were cut back, 7 bases at V and 4 bases at J, with 13 bases in the middle. CDR1 is DFQATT and CDR2 is SNEGSKA in the germline V gene (reference sequence). CDR3 length: 12 residues.

This clonotype was seen only a few times. The chain employs TRBV20-1 and TRBJ1-2; possible D gene TRBD1, 5 bases. Deletions cut 1 base from V and 11 bases from J, with 14 bases between. Per germline, CDR1 DFQATT and CDR2 SNEGSKA (reference sequence). The CDR3 contains 12 residues. The CDR3: CSARGGKGEYTF. The CDR3 DNA reads as TGCAGTGCTAGAGGGGGGAAAGGGGAATACACCTTC.

This chain uses TRBV7-3 with TRBJ2-3; 10 bases align to TRBD2. V was pared by 1 base and J by 2 bases, with 9 bases of the junction left unmatched. The CDR3 has 18 amino acids. Germline V gene lookup returns CDR1 SGHTA and CDR2 FQGTGA. The CDR3 is CASSLRAFGTSVTDTQYF. DNA for the CDR3: TGTGCCAGCAGCTTAAGGGCTTTCGGGACTAGCGTCACAGATACGCAGTATTTT.

This sequence joins TRBV19 and TRBJ2-3; no clear D gene. CDR3 length equals 13 residues. Germline V gives CDR1 LNHDA, CDR2 SQIVND (reference sequence). V dropped 8 bases and J dropped 3 bases, with 12 bases sitting between them. CDR3 nucleotides: TGTGCCAGTCGCCGGAGAACTACAGATACGCAGTATTTT. It translates to CASRRRTTDTQYF. Based on the CDR3 plus reference TRBV19 and TRBJ2-3, the full variable domain is DGGITQSPKYLFRKEGQNVTLSCEQNLNHDAMYWYRQDPGQGLRLIYYSQIVNDFQKGDIAEGYSVSREKKESFPLTVTSAQKNPTAFYLCASRRRTTDTQYFGPGTRLTVL.

This clonotype appeared many times. This sequence joins TRBV14 and TRBJ1-1, with D possibly being TRBD1 (5 bases). Germline-derived CDR1 and CDR2 are SGHDN and FVKESK. This CDR3 has 14 residues. V gave up 0 bases and J gave up 0 bases, with 5 bases separating them. This CDR3 reads CASSQETVNTEAFF. The DNA of the CDR3 is TGTGCCAGCAGCCAAGAGACAGTGAACACTGAAGCTTTCTTT. The variable domain in full, with the rest retrieved from reference TRBV14 and TRBJ1-1, is EAGVTQFPSHSVIEKGQTVTLRCDPISGHDNLYWYRRVMGKEIKFLLHFVKESKQDESGMPNNRFLAERTGGTYSTLKVQPAELEDSGVYFCASSQETVNTEAFFGQGTRLTVV.

In its sample, this clonotype was seen many times. This chain joins TRBV6-1 and TRBJ1-1; D not resolved. The V gene's germline CDR1 is MNHNS and CDR2 SASEGT. Trimming took 7 bases from V and 1 from J, leaving 13 bases between them. The CDR3 sequence is 14 residues long. For the CDR3, the DNA is TGTGCCAGCATCCTGACCCGAGGGAACACTGAAGCTTTCTTT. It codes for CASILTRGNTEAFF.

This clonotype was detected many times. V gene TRBV20-1 combines with J gene TRBJ2-3; no firm D call. Trimming took 2 bases from V and 4 from J, leaving 10 bases between them. The CDR3 runs to 13 residues. Germline values: CDR1 DFQATT, CDR2 SNEGSKA (reference sequence). The CDR3 spells CSARTRTSDTQYF. DNA for the CDR3: TGCAGTGCTAGAACCAGGACCTCAGATACGCAGTATTTT.

This clonotype occurred a few times. V and J are TRBV19 and TRBJ1-5; a weak D match, TRBD1 (5 bases). Between the trimmed V and J ends, which lost 3 bases and 2 bases, there was a span of 17 bases. Germline loops: CDR1 LNHDA, CDR2 SQIVND (reference sequence). The CDR3 runs to 17 residues. DNA of the CDR3: TGTGCCAGTAGTATGGGCTACCGACAGTCCCGCAATCAGCCCCAGCATTTT. Translated, it gives CASSMGYRQSRNQPQHF.

Notes on this clonotype: A much larger clone lies a single base off, so this may be a read error. The chain uses TRBV5-1 and TRBJ1-1; perhaps TRBD1 as D (6 bases). CDR1 and CDR2 (germline): SGHRS, YFSETQ. CDR3 length: 16 amino acids. Trimming stripped 1 base from V and 3 bases from J, with 16 bases between. The CDR3 DNA reads TGCGCCAGCAGCTTGCGCCGGGGAGCAGGGGACACTGAAGCTTTCTTT. This gives the protein CASSLRRGAGDTEAFF.

This clonotype was found many times. This chain uses TRBV6-2 or TRBV6-3 with TRBJ1-3; D gene unclear. V dropped 0 bases and J dropped 5 bases, with 8 bases sitting between them. The V gene's germline CDR1 is MNHEY and CDR2 SVGEGT. The CDR3 length is 14 residues. In nucleotides, the CDR3 is TGTGCCAGCAGTTACTCGAGCAGCAGAAACACCATATATTTT. Amino acids: CASSYSSSRNTIYF.

The chain recombines TRBV2 with TRBJ1-5; weak D call: TRBD1 (5 bases). CDR3 length: 14 residues. Trimming took off 4 bases at V and 0 bases at J, with 7 bases between the two ends. CDR1 is SNHLY and CDR2 is FYNNEI in the germline V gene. CDR3 coding DNA: TGTGCCAGCAGTGGGGACGGTAGCAATCAGCCCCAGCATTTT. This sequence encodes CASSGDGSNQPQHF.

This clonotype came up many times. This rearrangement joins TRBV7-2 to TRBJ2-5; the D is unclear. V was pared by 6 bases and J by 4 bases, with 15 bases between. The CDR3 totals 14 residues. Germline lookup yields CDR1 SGHTA and CDR2 FQGNSA. The CDR3 DNA follows: TGTGCCAGCAGTTATACGACCCGCGGAGAGACCCAGTACTTC. Protein: CASSYTTRGETQYF. Full variable domain (remainder filled in from reference TRBV7-2 and TRBJ2-5): GAGVSQSPSNKVTEKGKDVELRCDPISGHTALYWYRQSLGQGLEFLIYFQGNSAPDKSGLPSDRFSAERTGGSVSTLTIQRTQQEDSAVYLCASSYTTRGETQYFGPGTRLLVL.

This clonotype was seen more than once but under ten times. The junction and the germline gene differ at one end; a read error may be behind it. The genes are TRBV28 and TRBJ2-1, with TRBD1 matching 8 bases. The CDR3 length is 14 residues. The germline CDR1 and CDR2 sequences are MDHEN and SYDVKM. CDR3 residues: CASRTGTGLNGQFF. CDR3 DNA sequence: TGTGCCAGCAGGACTGGGACAGGCTTGAATGGGCAGTTCTTC. Full variable domain (rest looked up from reference TRBV28 and TRBJ2-1): DVKVTQSSRYLVKRTGEKVFLECVQDMDHENMFWYRQDPGLGLRLIYFSYDVKMKEKGDIPEGYSVSREKKERFSLILESASTNQTSMYLCASRTGTGLNGQFFGPGTRLTVL.

The genes are TRBV6-6 and TRBJ1-2, with D hard to call. V gave up 0 bases and J gave up 8 bases, with 10 bases separating them. Germline values: CDR1 MNHNY, CDR2 SVGAGI (reference sequence). CDR3 size: 13 residues. In DNA, the CDR3 is TGTGCCAGCAGTTACTCGGGGAGAAACGGCTACACCTTC. Residues: CASSYSGRNGYTF.

This clonotype has only one observation. This rearrangement joins TRBV3-1 to TRBJ2-5, with 9 bases fitting TRBD2. Trimming cost V 1 base and J 5 bases; bases outside gene matches: 8. This CDR3 is built from 16 residues. Germline V lookup: CDR1 LGHDT, CDR2 YNNKEL (reference sequence). DNA for the CDR3: TGTGCCAGCAGCCAAGTCCGGCGGGGGGGCCGTGAGACCCAGTACTTC. Translating gives CASSQVRRGGRETQYF.

This clonotype appeared many times. This rearrangement joins TRBV4-1 to TRBJ1-1; possibly TRBD1 for D (5 bases). V dropped 0 bases and J dropped 4 bases, with 15 bases sitting between them. This CDR3 has 16 amino acids. In germline, CDR1 is MGHRA, CDR2 YSYEKL. Here the CDR3 DNA reads TGCGCCAGCAGCCAAGACGATCTAATGGGGGGCACTGAAGCTTTCTTT. Translation: CASSQDDLMGGTEAFF.

On this clonotype itself: A read error may account for a junction end that differs from germline. V gene TRBV18 combines with J gene TRBJ1-5; D gene unclear. Germline V gene data show CDR1 as KGHSH and CDR2 as LQKENI. This CDR3 has 15 residues. CDR3 nucleotides: TGTGCCAGCTCACCAGGCAGTAGTAGCAATCAGCCCCAGCGTTTT. This gives the protein CASSPGSSSNQPQRF.

This clonotype was picked up a small number of times. The rearrangement uses TRBV20-1 and TRBJ1-3; D perhaps matches TRBD1 (5 bases). The V gene's germline CDR1 is DFQATT and CDR2 SNEGSKA (reference sequence). The CDR3 has 14 amino acids. V was clipped by 0 bases and J by 3 bases, with 9 bases between them. The CDR3 spells CSARDDSYGNTIYF. In DNA, the CDR3 is TGCAGTGCTAGAGATGACAGTTATGGAAACACCATATATTTT.

This clonotype came up many times. This rearrangement joins TRBV6-1 to TRBJ2-1, with D unclear. Germline V CDR1 and CDR2: MNHNS, SASEGT. CDR3 length equals 10 residues. V dropped 8 bases and J dropped 9 bases, with 8 bases sitting between them. The CDR3 sequence: CASGLGEQFF. DNA for the CDR3: TGTGCCAGCGGGCTAGGTGAGCAGTTCTTC.

This clonotype was observed many times. The chain combines TRBV15 with TRBJ1-5; 9 nucleotides line up with TRBD1. This CDR3 region has 18 residues. Germline lookup yields CDR1 LNHNV and CDR2 YYDKDF (reference sequence). Trimming removed 0 bases from V and 6 bases from J; junction bases left unmatched: 12. The CDR3 protein is CATSRDWVQDRGPQPQHF. CDR3 bases: TGTGCCACCAGCAGAGATTGGGTACAGGACAGGGGTCCTCAGCCCCAGCATTTT.

The rearrangement uses TRBV20-1 and TRBJ2-3, with 13 bases fitting TRBD2. This CDR3 is built from 16 residues. Germline trimming cut 3 bases from V and 2 bases from J; bases unmatched to any gene: 5. In germline, CDR1 is DFQATT, CDR2 SNEGSKA (reference sequence). The CDR3 nucleotides are TGCAGTGCTAGCCGGACTAGCGGGGGTAACACAGATACGCAGTATTTT. It translates to CSASRTSGGNTDTQYF.

A remark on this clonotype: Given a much more abundant clone one base away, this may be a read error. The gene calls are TRBV20-1 and TRBJ1-6; D is possibly TRBD1 (5 bases). V dropped 5 bases and J dropped 8 bases, with 19 bases sitting between them. The CDR3 has 15 amino acids. Germline CDR1 DFQATT, CDR2 SNEGSKA (reference sequence). The CDR3 DNA sequence: TGCAGTGCTCGCCGGGGCCCACAAACTTATTCACCCCTCCACTTT. This encodes CSARRGPQTYSPLHF.